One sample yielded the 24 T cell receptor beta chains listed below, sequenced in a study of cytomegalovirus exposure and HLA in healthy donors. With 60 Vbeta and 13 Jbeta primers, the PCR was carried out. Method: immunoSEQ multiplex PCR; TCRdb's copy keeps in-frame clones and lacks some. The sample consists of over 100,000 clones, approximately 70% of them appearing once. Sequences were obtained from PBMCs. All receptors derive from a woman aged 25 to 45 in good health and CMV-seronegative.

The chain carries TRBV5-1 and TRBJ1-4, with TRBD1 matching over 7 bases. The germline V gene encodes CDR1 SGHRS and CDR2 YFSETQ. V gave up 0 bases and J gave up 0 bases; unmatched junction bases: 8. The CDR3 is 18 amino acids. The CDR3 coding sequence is TGCGCCAGCAGCTTGGGAAAGAACAGGGGTGCAACTAATGAAAAACTGTTTTTT. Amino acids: CASSLGKNRGATNEKLFF.

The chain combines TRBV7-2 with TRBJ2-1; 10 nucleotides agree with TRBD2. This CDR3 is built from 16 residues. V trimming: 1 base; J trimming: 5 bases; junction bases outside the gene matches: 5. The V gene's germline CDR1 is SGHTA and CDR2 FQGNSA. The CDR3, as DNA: TGTGCCAGCAGCTTAGAGTCCGGACTAGCGGACAATGAGCAGTTCTTC. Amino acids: CASSLESGLADNEQFF.

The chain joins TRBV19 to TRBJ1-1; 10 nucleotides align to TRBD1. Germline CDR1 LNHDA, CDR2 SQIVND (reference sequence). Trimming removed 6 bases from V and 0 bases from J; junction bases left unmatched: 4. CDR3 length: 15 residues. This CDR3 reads CASSGTGAVNTEAFF. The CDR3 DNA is TGTGCCAGTAGCGGGACAGGGGCCGTGAACACTGAAGCTTTCTTT.

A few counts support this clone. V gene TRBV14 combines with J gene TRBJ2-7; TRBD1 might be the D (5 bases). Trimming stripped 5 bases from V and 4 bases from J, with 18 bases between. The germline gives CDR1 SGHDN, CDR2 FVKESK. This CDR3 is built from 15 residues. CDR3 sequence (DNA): TGTGCCAGCAGCAGGGGCCTTACCGGATTGTACGAGCAGTACTTC. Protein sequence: CASSRGLTGLYEQYF.

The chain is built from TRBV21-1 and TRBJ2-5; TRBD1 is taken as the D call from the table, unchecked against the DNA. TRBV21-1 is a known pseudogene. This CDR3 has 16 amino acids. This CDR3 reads CASSKETGVRGETQYF. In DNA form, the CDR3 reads TGTGCCAGCAGCAAAGAGACAGGGGTGAGGGGGGAGACCCAGTACTTC.

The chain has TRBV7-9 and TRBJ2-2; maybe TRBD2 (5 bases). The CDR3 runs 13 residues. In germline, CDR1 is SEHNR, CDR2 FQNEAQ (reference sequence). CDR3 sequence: CASTGAGAGELFF. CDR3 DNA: TGTGCTTCGACGGGTGCCGGGGCCGGGGAGCTGTTTTTT. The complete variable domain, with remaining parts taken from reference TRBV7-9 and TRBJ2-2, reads DTGVSQNPRHKITKRGQNVTFRCDPISEHNRLYWYRQTLGQGPEFLTYFQNEAQLEKSRLLSDRFSAERPKGSFSTLEIQRTEQGDSAMYLCASTGAGAGELFFGEGSRLTVL.

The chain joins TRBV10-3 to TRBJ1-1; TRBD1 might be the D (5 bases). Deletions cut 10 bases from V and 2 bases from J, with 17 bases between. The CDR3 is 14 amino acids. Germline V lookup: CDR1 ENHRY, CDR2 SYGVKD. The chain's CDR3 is CATRGWGVNTEAFF. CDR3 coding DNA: TGTGCCACAAGGGGTTGGGGGGTTAACACTGAAGCTTTCTTT.

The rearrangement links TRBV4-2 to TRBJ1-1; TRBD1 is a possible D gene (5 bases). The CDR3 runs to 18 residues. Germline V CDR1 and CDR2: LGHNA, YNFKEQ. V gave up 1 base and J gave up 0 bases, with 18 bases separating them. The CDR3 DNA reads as TGTGCCAGCAGCCAAGTGGGCGGGGGGAACGGGATGAACACTGAAGCTTTCTTT. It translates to CASSQVGGGNGMNTEAFF.

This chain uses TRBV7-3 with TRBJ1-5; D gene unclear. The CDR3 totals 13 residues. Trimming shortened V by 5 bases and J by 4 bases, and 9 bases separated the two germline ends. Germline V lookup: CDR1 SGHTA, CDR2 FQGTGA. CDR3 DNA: TGTGCCAGCAGCGAGGGCCTTAATCAGCCCCAGCATTTT. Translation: CASSEGLNQPQHF.

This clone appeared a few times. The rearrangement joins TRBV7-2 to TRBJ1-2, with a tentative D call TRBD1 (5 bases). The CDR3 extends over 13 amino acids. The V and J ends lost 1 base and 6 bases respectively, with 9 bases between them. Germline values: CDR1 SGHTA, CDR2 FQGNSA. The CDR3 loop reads CASSLVAGNGYTF. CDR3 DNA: TGTGCCAGCAGCTTAGTGGCAGGGAATGGCTACACCTTC.

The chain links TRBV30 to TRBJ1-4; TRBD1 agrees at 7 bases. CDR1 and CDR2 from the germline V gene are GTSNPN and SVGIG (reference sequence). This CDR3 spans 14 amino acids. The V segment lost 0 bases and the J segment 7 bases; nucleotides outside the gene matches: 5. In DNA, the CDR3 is TGTGCCTGGAGTGTGAGGGGGCTTGGTGAAAAACTGTTTTTT. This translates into CAWSVRGLGEKLFF.

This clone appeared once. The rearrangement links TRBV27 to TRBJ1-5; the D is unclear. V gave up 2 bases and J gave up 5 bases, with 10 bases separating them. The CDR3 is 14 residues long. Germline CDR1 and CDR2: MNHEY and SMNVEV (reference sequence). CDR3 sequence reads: CASSLPGLDQPQHF. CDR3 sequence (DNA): TGTGCCAGCAGTTTACCGGGGTTGGATCAGCCCCAGCATTTT.

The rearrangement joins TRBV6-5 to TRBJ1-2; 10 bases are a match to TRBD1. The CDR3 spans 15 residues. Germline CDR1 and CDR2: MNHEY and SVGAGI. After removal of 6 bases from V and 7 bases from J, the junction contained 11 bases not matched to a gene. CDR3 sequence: CASSMPGQGKFGYTF. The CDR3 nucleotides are TGTGCCAGCAGCATGCCGGGACAGGGGAAGTTTGGCTACACCTTC.

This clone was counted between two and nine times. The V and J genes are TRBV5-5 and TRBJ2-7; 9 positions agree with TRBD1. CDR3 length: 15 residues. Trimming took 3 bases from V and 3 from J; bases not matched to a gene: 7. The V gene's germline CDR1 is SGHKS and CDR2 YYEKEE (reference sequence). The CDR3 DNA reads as TGTGCCAGCAGCTCACCTGGGACAGGGATCTACGAGCAGTACTTC. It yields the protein CASSSPGTGIYEQYF.

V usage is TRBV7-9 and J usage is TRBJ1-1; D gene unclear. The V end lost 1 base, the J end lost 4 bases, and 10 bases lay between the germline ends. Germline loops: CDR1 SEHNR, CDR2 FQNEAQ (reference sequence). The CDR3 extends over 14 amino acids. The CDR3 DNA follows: TGTGCCAGCAGCTTAGACTGGGAGGTCACTGAAGCTTTCTTT. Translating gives CASSLDWEVTEAFF.

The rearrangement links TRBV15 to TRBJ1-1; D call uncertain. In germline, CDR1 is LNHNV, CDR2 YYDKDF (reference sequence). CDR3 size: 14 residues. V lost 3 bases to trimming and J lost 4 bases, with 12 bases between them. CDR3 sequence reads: CATSRESGSTEAFF. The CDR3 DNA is TGTGCCACCAGCAGGGAAAGCGGGAGCACTGAAGCTTTCTTT.

CDR3 protein: CSAQARAQETQYF. CDR3 in DNA: TGCAGCGCCCAAGCGAGGGCCCAAGAGACCCAGTACTTC. The J gene is TRBJ2-5, the V gene TRBV29-1; possibly TRBD2 for D (5 bases). Trimming left V 7 bases short and J 1 base short, with 13 bases between. CDR1 is SQVTM and CDR2 is ANQGSEA in the germline V gene. CDR3 length equals 13 residues.

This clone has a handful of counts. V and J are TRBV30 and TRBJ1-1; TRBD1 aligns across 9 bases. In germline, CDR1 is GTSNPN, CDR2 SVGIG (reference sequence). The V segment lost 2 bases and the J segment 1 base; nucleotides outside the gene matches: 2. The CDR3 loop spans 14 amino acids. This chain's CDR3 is CAWSPGQGNTEAFF. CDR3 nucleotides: TGTGCCTGGAGTCCGGGACAGGGGAACACTGAAGCTTTCTTT.

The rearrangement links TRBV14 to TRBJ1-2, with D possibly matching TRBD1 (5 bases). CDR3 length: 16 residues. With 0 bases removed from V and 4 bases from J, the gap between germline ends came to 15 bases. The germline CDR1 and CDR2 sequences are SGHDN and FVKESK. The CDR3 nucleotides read TGTGCCAGCAGCCAAGATGGTTGGGGCCTTTGCTATGGCTACACCTTC. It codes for CASSQDGWGLCYGYTF. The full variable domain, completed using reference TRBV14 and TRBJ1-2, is EAGVTQFPSHSVIEKGQTVTLRCDPISGHDNLYWYRRVMGKEIKFLLHFVKESKQDESGMPNNRFLAERTGGTYSTLKVQPAELEDSGVYFCASSQDGWGLCYGYTFGSGTRLTVV.

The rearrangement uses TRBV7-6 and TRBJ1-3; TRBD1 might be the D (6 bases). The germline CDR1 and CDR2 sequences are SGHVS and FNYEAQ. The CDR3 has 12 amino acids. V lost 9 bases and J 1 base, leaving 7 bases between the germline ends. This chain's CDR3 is CASRGSGNTIYF. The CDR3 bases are TGTGCCAGTAGGGGGTCTGGAAACACCATATATTTT.

CDR3 nucleotide sequence: TGTGCCAGCAGACCCGGGACAGACTACGAGCAGTACTTC. It encodes CASRPGTDYEQYF. The V and J genes are TRBV14 and TRBJ2-7, with 7 nucleotides matching TRBD1. The CDR3 is 13 amino acids. V lost 6 bases and J lost 3; bases outside the gene matches: 5. CDR1 SGHDN and CDR2 FVKESK come from the germline V gene. Using reference TRBV14 and TRBJ2-7 for the parts outside the CDR3, the full variable domain is EAGVTQFPSHSVIEKGQTVTLRCDPISGHDNLYWYRRVMGKEIKFLLHFVKESKQDESGMPNNRFLAERTGGTYSTLKVQPAELEDSGVYFCASRPGTDYEQYFGPGTRLTVT.

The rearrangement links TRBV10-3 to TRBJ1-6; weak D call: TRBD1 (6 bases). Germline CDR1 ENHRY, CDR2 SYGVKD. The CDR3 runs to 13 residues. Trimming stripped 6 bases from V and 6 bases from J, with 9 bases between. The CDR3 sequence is CAIRADSNSPLHF. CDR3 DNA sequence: TGTGCCATCAGGGCGGACAGTAATTCACCCCTCCACTTT.

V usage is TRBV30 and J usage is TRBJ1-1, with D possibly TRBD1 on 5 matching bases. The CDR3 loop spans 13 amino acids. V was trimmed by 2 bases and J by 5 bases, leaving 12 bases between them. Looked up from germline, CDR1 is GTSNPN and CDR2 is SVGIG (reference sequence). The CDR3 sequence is CAWSLSGQTEAFF. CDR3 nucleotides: TGTGCCTGGAGTCTCTCAGGGCAGACTGAAGCTTTCTTT.

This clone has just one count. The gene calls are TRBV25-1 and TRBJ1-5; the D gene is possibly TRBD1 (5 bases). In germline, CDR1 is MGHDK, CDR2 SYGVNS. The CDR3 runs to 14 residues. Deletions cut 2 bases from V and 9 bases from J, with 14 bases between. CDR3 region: CASSEQGPQGPQHF. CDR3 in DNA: TGTGCCAGCAGTGAACAGGGTCCGCAAGGGCCCCAGCATTTT.